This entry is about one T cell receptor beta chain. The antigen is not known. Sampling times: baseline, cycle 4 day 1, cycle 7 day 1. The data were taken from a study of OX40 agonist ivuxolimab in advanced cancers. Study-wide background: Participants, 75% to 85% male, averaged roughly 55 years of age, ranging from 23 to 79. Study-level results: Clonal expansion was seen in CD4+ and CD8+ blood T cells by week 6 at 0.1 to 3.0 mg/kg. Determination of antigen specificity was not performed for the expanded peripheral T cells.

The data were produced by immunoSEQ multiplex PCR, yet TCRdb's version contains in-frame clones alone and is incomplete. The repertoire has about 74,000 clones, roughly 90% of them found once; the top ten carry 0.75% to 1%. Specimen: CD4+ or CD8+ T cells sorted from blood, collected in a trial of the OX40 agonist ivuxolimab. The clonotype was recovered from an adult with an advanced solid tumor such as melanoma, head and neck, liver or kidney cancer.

The CDR3 DNA reads as TGTGCCAGCAGCCAAGATAGGGGTCAGGGGGGCTACACCTTC. This encodes CASSQDRGQGGYTF. This rearrangement joins TRBV14 to TRBJ1-2; possible D gene TRBD1, 6 bases. Germline V CDR1 and CDR2: SGHDN, FVKESK. Trimming shortened V by 0 bases and J by 8 bases, and 13 bases separated the two germline ends. The CDR3 totals 14 residues.